The present TCR beta chain was sequenced within a study of Graves' ophthalmopathy and Graves' hyperthyroidism. Regarding the study as a whole: Ophthalmopathy progression prediction by the model yielded a sensitivity of about 71% and a specificity of under 85%.

All donors with ophthalmopathy were recorded as having moderate-to-severe activity, CAS ≥3, NOSPECS ≥4 and a duration under 3 months. Sampling over 7.5 ml of fresh peripheral blood provided the PBMCs. V was shortened by 5 bases and J by 0 bases, with 9 bases between the two germline ends. This CDR3 has 14 residues. Germline V gives CDR1 KGHDR, CDR2 SFDVKD. This clonotype was found a few times. Its antigen is still unknown. Transcripts of RNA were the source for amplifying TCR beta CDR3 regions. The workflow started with a first-round RT-PCR run with HTBI primers and then moved on to a second-round multiplex PCR. TCRdb fed the multiplex PCR reads into MiXCR, producing one record per CDR3 protein. The sample consists of approximately 210,000 distinct CDR3 sequences, 20% to 25% of them appearing once.

This TCR was recovered from a woman aged 50 to 60 with Graves' ophthalmopathy. The chain carries TRBV24-1 and TRBJ1-1; tentatively, D is TRBD1 (6 bases). The material sequenced was peripheral blood. Written as DNA, the CDR3 is TGTGCCACCAGTGCGACAGGAATGAACACTGAAGCTTTCTTT. Residues: CATSATGMNTEAFF.